This T cell receptor beta chain stems from a study of blood T cells in healthy people across ages. V lost 1 base and J 4 bases, leaving 14 bases between the germline ends. The germline V gene encodes CDR1 MGHRA and CDR2 YSYEKL. The CDR3 is 15 amino acids. The people who gave samples were healthy Caucasians from Russia, aged about 6 to 100. PBMCs were isolated at a quantity of at least 7 million per sample. The use of a sample-barcoded 5' primer and a J-beta primer mix characterized a second PCR of roughly 7 to 12 cycles. MiXCR, applied by TCRdb to the 5' RACE reads, yields one record per CDR3 protein. The sample has about 1.4 million distinct CDR3 sequences; 55% to 75% are singletons.

The clonotype originates from a man younger than 35 in good health. The chain carries TRBV4-1 and TRBJ2-7; no definite D call. Sequencing was done on a sample of blood. CDR3 sequence reads: CASSQVPAPAYEQYF. The CDR3 region has the DNA TGCGCCAGCAGCCAAGTTCCGGCCCCCGCTTACGAGCAGTACTTC.